The 2 T cell receptor beta chains reported below all come from one sample, sequenced in a study of technical replicates of blood from a few donors. Produced via immunoSEQ multiplex PCR; TCRdb's table is partial and in-frame only. The table records fewer than 85,000 clones, 85% to 95% of them present only once. Sequenced sample: T cells isolated from PBMCs. The source is a human donor in good health.

This chain joins TRBV6-6 and TRBJ2-1; D is possibly TRBD2 (6 bases). Deletions cut 7 bases from V and 9 bases from J, with 19 bases between. Germline CDR1 reads MNHNY; CDR2 reads SVGAGI (reference sequence). The CDR3 spans 14 residues. The DNA for the CDR3 is TGTGCCAGCAAATTGGGACTCCGGAAGGGTGAGCAGTTCTTC. This sequence encodes CASKLGLRKGEQFF.

CDR3 bases: TGCGCCAGCAGCCAAGTGGGACAGCCGAACACTGAAGCTTTCTTT. This encodes CASSQVGQPNTEAFF. This chain uses TRBV4-1 with TRBJ1-1, with TRBD1 matching 7 bases. The CDR3 extends over 15 amino acids. Per germline, CDR1 MGHRA and CDR2 YSYEKL. With V trimmed by 1 base and J by 1 base, 3 bases remained unmatched.